These 12 T cell receptor beta chains came from one sample sequenced in a study of blood T cell repertoires in COVID-19. Produced via immunoSEQ multiplex PCR; TCRdb's table is partial and in-frame only. The sample lists roughly 83,000 clones, more than 85% occurring once. The specimen sequenced was peripheral blood. The receptors were gathered from a man older than 75 with active or convalescent COVID-19.

V gene TRBV21-1 combines with J gene TRBJ2-7; the D call in the table, TRBD2, was not verified against the DNA. TRBV21-1 counts as a pseudogene. This CDR3 spans 15 amino acids. In DNA form, the CDR3 reads TGTGCCAGCAGCAAACGATGCGGGACGGGCTACGAGCAGTACGTC. Its protein product is CASSKRCGTGYEQYV.

The chain has TRBV24-1 and TRBJ1-5; 7 bases map to TRBD1. The CDR3 covers 16 residues. Germline CDR1 is KGHDR and CDR2 is SFDVKD. Unmatched junction bases numbered 5, after V lost 4 bases and J lost 0 bases. Here the CDR3 reads CATSDRTGYSNQPQHF. The CDR3 DNA is TGTGCCACCAGTGACCGGACAGGTTATAGCAATCAGCCCCAGCATTTT.

The chain uses TRBV2 and TRBJ2-7; possibly TRBD1 for D (6 bases). The CDR3 covers 13 residues. With 4 bases removed from V and 6 bases from J, the gap between germline ends came to 13 bases. Germline CDR1 is SNHLY and CDR2 is FYNNEI. CDR3 sequence: CASSVNRVGEQYV. The CDR3 DNA reads TGTGCCAGCAGTGTGAACAGGGTTGGCGAGCAGTACGTC.

This clone was observed a handful of times. This chain links TRBV19 with TRBJ1-2, with 8 positions matching TRBD1. The CDR3 loop spans 12 amino acids. CDR1 is LNHDA, CDR2 SQIVND, per germline (reference sequence). V gave up 6 bases and J gave up 8 bases; unmatched junction bases: 5. This CDR3 is CASSDRGDGYTF. For the CDR3, the DNA is TGTGCCAGTAGCGACAGGGGAGACGGCTACACCTTC.

The J gene is TRBJ2-1, the V gene TRBV2; 7 bases align to TRBD2. The CDR3 runs 16 residues. CDR1 and CDR2 (germline): SNHLY, FYNNEI. V lost 2 bases, J lost 4 bases, and 8 bases stayed unmatched. The CDR3 sequence is CASSEWAGTIYNEQFF. In DNA, the CDR3 is TGTGCCAGCAGTGAATGGGCAGGGACTATTTACAATGAGCAGTTCTTC.

This chain uses TRBV10-1 with TRBJ1-1; possible D gene TRBD1, 6 bases. Germline V gene lookup returns CDR1 WNHNN and CDR2 SYGVQD (reference sequence). Trimming pared 7 bases from V and 1 base from J, leaving 16 bases between. The CDR3 has 15 amino acids. This CDR3 reads CASKAARGSNTEAFF. Written as DNA, the CDR3 is TGCGCCAGCAAGGCAGCCAGGGGATCGAACACTGAAGCTTTCTTT.

The V call is TRBV7-2, the J call TRBJ2-1; 12 bases align to TRBD2. The length of the CDR3 is 15 residues. Germline V gives CDR1 SGHTA, CDR2 FQGNSA. V lost 5 bases and J lost 7; bases outside the gene matches: 6. CDR3 nucleotide sequence: TGTGCCAGCAGCCTCACCGGGACTAGCGGGAATGAGCAGTTCTTC. Amino acid sequence: CASSLTGTSGNEQFF.

The gene calls are TRBV12-3 or TRBV12-4 and TRBJ2-7; D might be TRBD2 (5 bases). V dropped 5 bases and J dropped 0 bases, with 8 bases sitting between them. The CDR3 has 13 amino acids. This CDR3 reads CASSLGSSYEQYV. CDR3 nucleotide sequence: TGTGCCAGCAGTCTTGGGAGCTCCTACGAGCAGTACGTC.

The chain carries TRBV6-5 and TRBJ2-3, with D perhaps matching TRBD2 (6 bases). The V and J ends lost 10 bases and 2 bases respectively, with 16 bases between them. This CDR3 is 14 amino acids long. Per germline, CDR1 MNHEY and CDR2 SVGAGI. Written as DNA, the CDR3 is TGTGCCACCTCGGCGGGACCTAACACAGATACGCAGTATTTT. It codes for CATSAGPNTDTQYF.

The chain couples TRBV19 to TRBJ1-4; TRBD1 is a possible D gene (6 bases). V was trimmed by 5 bases and J by 5 bases, leaving 12 bases between them. Germline CDR1 is LNHDA and CDR2 is SQIVND (reference sequence). This CDR3 contains 14 residues. The CDR3 coding sequence is TGTGCCAGTAGTGAGACAGGTTTAAATGAAAAACTGTTTTTT. Translation gives CASSETGLNEKLFF.

The rearrangement links TRBV2 to TRBJ1-2; no definite D call. The CDR3 contains 11 residues. V gave up 7 bases and J gave up 2 bases, with 5 bases separating them. Germline assignment: CDR1 SNHLY and CDR2 FYNNEI. CDR3 DNA: TGTGCCAGCACAAGCAACTATGGCTACACCTTC. This encodes CASTSNYGYTF.

Concerning this clone itself: At one end the junction does not follow the germline gene, possibly because of a read error. The V call is TRBV24-1, the J call TRBJ2-5, with TRBD2 matching over 8 bases. CDR1 and CDR2 (germline): KGHDR, SFDVKD. The length of the CDR3 is 15 residues. The CDR3, as DNA: TGTGCCACCGGTGATGGGGGTGGGACTAGAGAGACCCAGTACTTC. Encoded protein: CATGDGGGTRETQYF.